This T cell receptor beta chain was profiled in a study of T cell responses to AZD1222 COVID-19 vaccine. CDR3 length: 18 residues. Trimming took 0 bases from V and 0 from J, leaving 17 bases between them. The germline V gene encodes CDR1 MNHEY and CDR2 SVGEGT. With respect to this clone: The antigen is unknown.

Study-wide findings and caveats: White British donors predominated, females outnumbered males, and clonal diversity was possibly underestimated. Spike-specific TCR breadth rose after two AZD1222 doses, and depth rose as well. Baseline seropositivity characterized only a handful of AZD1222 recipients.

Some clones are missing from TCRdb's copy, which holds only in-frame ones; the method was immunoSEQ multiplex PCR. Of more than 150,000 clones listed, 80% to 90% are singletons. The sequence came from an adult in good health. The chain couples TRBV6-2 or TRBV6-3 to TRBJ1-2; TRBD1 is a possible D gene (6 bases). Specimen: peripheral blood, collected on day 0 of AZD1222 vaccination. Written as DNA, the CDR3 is TGTGCCAGCAGTTACTCCCATGGGGGGCAACCTACTAACTATGGCTACACCTTC. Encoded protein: CASSYSHGGQPTNYGYTF.